The entry below gives a single T cell receptor (beta chain) sequence along with its context. Its antigen is currently unknown. The repertoire was sequenced with immunoSEQ multiplex PCR; TCRdb's copy has only in-frame clones and lacks some. The data contain 250,000 to 300,000 clones, about 94% of them singletons. J gave up 6 bases and V 6 bases, and 5 bases lay outside the gene matches. CDR3 size: 14 residues. Per germline, CDR1 MNHEY and CDR2 SVGAGI. The record originates from a study of T cell responses to AZD1222 COVID-19 vaccine. Study observations and caveats: Close to half of spike-specific TCRs reportedly recognize unmutated variant regions. After the peak T cell response, and only then, were repertoires sampled.

The V call is TRBV6-5, the J call TRBJ1-5; 10 bases line up with TRBD1. This TCR was sampled from an adult who received the AZD1222 COVID-19 vaccine. The sequencing here drew on peripheral blood, taken 28 days after the second AZD1222 dose. The CDR3 region has the DNA TGTGCCAGCAGGACGACAGGGGGCGGTCAGCCCCAGCATTTT. As protein: CASRTTGGGQPQHF.